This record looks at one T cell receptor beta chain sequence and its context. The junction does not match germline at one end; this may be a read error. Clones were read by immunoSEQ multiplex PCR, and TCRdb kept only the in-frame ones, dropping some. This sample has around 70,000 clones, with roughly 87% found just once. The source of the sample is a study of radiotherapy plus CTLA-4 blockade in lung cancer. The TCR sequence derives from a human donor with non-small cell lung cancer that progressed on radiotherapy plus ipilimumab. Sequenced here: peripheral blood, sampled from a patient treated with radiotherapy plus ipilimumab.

The CDR3 is CASSLGTSWVF. In nucleotides, the CDR3 is TGTGCCAGTAGTCTAGGGACCTCTTGGGTCTTC. V and J are TRBV19 and TRBJ2-1; D tentatively fits TRBD1 or TRBD2 (5 bases each). Germline assignment: CDR1 LNHDA and CDR2 SQIVND (reference sequence). The length of the CDR3 is 11 residues.